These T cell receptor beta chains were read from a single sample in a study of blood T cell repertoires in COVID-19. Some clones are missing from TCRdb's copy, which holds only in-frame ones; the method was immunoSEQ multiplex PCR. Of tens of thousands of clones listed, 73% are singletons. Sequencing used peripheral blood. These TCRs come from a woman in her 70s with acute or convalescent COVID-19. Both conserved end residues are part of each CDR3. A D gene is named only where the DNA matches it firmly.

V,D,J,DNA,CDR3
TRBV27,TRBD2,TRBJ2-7,TGTGCCAGCAGTTTATCGGTCGGGGGGTCGAGCTACGAGCAGTACTTC,CASSLSVGGSSYEQYF
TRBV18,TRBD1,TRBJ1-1,TGTGCCAGCTCACCATTTTCAAGGGGACAGGGAATGAACACTGAAGCTTTCTTT,CASSPFSRGQGMNTEAFF
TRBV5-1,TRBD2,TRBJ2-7,TGCGCCAGCAGCTTAGACCGACTAGCGGGGACCTCCTACGAGCAGTACTTC,CASSLDRLAGTSYEQYF
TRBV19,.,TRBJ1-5,TGTGCCAGTACCCCCGGGGGCGGGGGGCGTCGAAGTCAGCCCCAGCATTTT,CASTPGGGGRRSQPQHF
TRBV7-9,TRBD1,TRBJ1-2,TGTGCCACCCGCGACGGACAGGTCTCCGGGTCCTATGGCTACACCTTC,CATRDGQVSGSYGYTF
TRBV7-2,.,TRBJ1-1,TGTGCCAGCAGCGGCCGGGATGTCCTGCGTGCTTTCTTT,CASSGRDVLRAFF
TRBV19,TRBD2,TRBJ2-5,TGTGCCAGTAGTCCATTAGCGGGGGGGCCTGGAGAGACCCAGTACTTC,CASSPLAGGPGETQYF
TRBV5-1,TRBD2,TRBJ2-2,TGCGCCAGCAGCTTGTTCCCGAGTAGCGGGCCCACCGGGGAGCTGTTTTTT,CASSLFPSSGPTGELFF
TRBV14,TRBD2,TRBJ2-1,TGTGCCAGCAGCTTAATAGGACTAGCGGGGGCCCAGGGGCAGTTCTTC,CASSLIGLAGAQGQFF
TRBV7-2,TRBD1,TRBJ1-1,TGTGCCAGCAGCTTAGTAGGGACAGGAGGCTCTGAAGCTTTCTTT,CASSLVGTGGSEAFF